One sample yielded the 26 T cell receptor beta chains listed below, sequenced in a study of T cell responses to AZD1222 COVID-19 vaccine. Some clones are missing from TCRdb's copy, which holds only in-frame ones; the method was immunoSEQ multiplex PCR. The repertoire holds 150,000 to 200,000 clones, around 92% seen once, with approximately 2.3% in the top ten. Specimen: peripheral blood, collected on day 0 of AZD1222 vaccination. These receptors were obtained from an adult in good health.

The chain recombines TRBV29-1 with TRBJ1-1; a weak D match, TRBD1 (5 bases). Germline V gene data show CDR1 as SQVTM and CDR2 as ANQGSEA. This CDR3 is 15 amino acids long. With 4 bases removed from V and 1 base from J, the gap between germline ends came to 16 bases. The CDR3 is CSVGTRFAKNTEAFF. The DNA of the CDR3 is TGCAGCGTTGGGACAAGATTTGCCAAGAACACTGAAGCTTTCTTT.

This rearrangement joins TRBV6-6 to TRBJ2-2; 8 positions match TRBD2. J gave up 7 bases and V 2 bases, and 6 bases lay outside the gene matches. The CDR3 length is 15 residues. CDR1 and CDR2 (germline): MNHNY, SVGAGI (reference sequence). CDR3 coding DNA: TGTGCCAGCAGTTACGGCGGGGGGAATGTCGGGGAGCTGTTTTTT. Translation: CASSYGGGNVGELFF.

This chain joins TRBV4-2 and TRBJ2-5, with D perhaps being TRBD1 or TRBD2 (5 bases each). V was shortened by 1 base and J by 1 base, with 16 bases between the two germline ends. CDR1 LGHNA and CDR2 YNFKEQ come from the germline V gene. This CDR3 comprises 17 residues. CDR3 bases: TGTGCCAGCAGCCAAGTGTTGGCCGCGAGGGGCCAAGAGACCCAGTACTTC. Protein sequence: CASSQVLAARGQETQYF.

The V call is TRBV7-3, the J call TRBJ1-6; no definite D call. The germline V and J ends were trimmed by 3 bases and 10 bases, with 10 bases remaining between them. CDR3 length: 13 residues. Germline loops: CDR1 SGHTA, CDR2 FQGTGA. CDR3 amino acids: CASSFSEGSPLHF. CDR3 nucleotides: TGTGCCAGCAGCTTCTCGGAGGGATCACCCCTCCACTTT.

The chain recombines TRBV7-9 with TRBJ2-1; D ambiguous. This CDR3 has 14 residues. Germline values: CDR1 SEHNR, CDR2 FQNEAQ (reference sequence). Trimming stripped 5 bases from V and 10 bases from J, with 18 bases between. CDR3 protein: CASSPASFLGEQFF. The CDR3 DNA sequence: TGTGCCAGCAGCCCCGCAAGTTTCTTGGGCGAGCAGTTCTTC.

CDR3 in amino acids: CASNPQDRLYNEQFF. CDR3 sequence (DNA): TGTGCCAGCAACCCCCAGGACAGACTCTACAATGAGCAGTTCTTC. This chain joins TRBV27 and TRBJ2-1, with a possible D match to TRBD1 (6 bases). V was pared by 7 bases and J by 3 bases, with 16 bases between. The CDR3 length is 15 residues. Germline V gene data show CDR1 as MNHEY and CDR2 as SMNVEV (reference sequence).

V and J are TRBV1 and TRBJ2-1; the table's D call, TRBD2, was not checked against the DNA. TRBV1 is a pseudogene. The length of the CDR3 is 14 residues. The DNA for the CDR3 is TGCACCAGCAGCCATCCCTTTTCCTACAATGAGCAGTTCTTC. This codes for CTSSHPFSYNEQFF.

The rearrangement joins TRBV20-1 to TRBJ2-5; D possibly corresponds to TRBD1 (5 bases). Germline V gene lookup returns CDR1 DFQATT and CDR2 SNEGSKA (reference sequence). This CDR3 is 16 amino acids long. V was cut by 3 bases and J by 0 bases, with 17 bases left in between. As DNA, the CDR3 is TGCAGTGCTAGTTTACCCAACTCAGGGTACCAAGAGACCCAGTACTTC. This gives the protein CSASLPNSGYQETQYF.

The chain carries TRBV2 and TRBJ2-7; D is unclear. The germline V and J ends were trimmed by 7 bases and 5 bases, with 15 bases remaining between them. CDR3 length: 13 amino acids. The germline V gene has CDR1 SNHLY and CDR2 FYNNEI. The CDR3 loop reads CASKTDAINEQYF. CDR3 coding DNA: TGTGCCAGCAAAACTGACGCAATAAACGAGCAGTACTTC. Full variable domain (remainder filled in from reference TRBV2 and TRBJ2-7): EPEVTQTPSHQVTQMGQEVILRCVPISNHLYFYWYRQILGQKVEFLVSFYNNEISEKSEIFDDQFSVERPDGSNFTLKIRSTKLEDSAMYFCASKTDAINEQYFGPGTRLTVT.

The chain carries TRBV10-3 and TRBJ1-1; 8 bases fit TRBD1. Germline values: CDR1 ENHRY, CDR2 SYGVKD. The junction had 1 base not matched to a gene; V was cut back by 0 bases and J by 4 bases. The CDR3 loop spans 14 amino acids. The CDR3 loop is CAISESQGATEAFF. The DNA of the CDR3 is TGTGCCATCAGTGAGTCTCAGGGGGCCACTGAAGCTTTCTTT.

This chain links TRBV27 with TRBJ1-5, with 12 positions matching TRBD1. The CDR3 runs 20 residues. J was trimmed by 7 bases and V by 4 bases; bases with no gene match: 20. Germline loops: CDR1 MNHEY, CDR2 SMNVEV (reference sequence). CDR3 sequence: CASSSQTIRDRGRTGQPQHF. The CDR3 nucleotides are TGTGCCAGCAGTTCCCAAACAATCCGGGACAGGGGGCGTACCGGGCAGCCCCAGCATTTT.

The rearrangement uses TRBV6-5 and TRBJ1-1; 7 nucleotides agree with TRBD1. V was clipped by 6 bases and J by 10 bases; unmatched bases: 11. Germline assignment: CDR1 MNHEY and CDR2 SVGAGI. The CDR3 is made up of 13 amino acids. The CDR3: CASSPRQGWRAFF. The CDR3 nucleotides are TGTGCCAGCAGCCCGAGACAGGGCTGGAGAGCTTTCTTT.

The chain links TRBV5-1 to TRBJ2-5; 7 bases fit TRBD1. After removal of 4 bases from V and 5 bases from J, the junction contained 8 bases not matched to a gene. This CDR3 spans 14 amino acids. Looked up from germline, CDR1 is SGHRS and CDR2 is YFSETQ. The chain's CDR3 is CASSRGQSLETQYF. As DNA, the CDR3 is TGCGCCAGCAGCCGGGGACAGTCCCTCGAGACCCAGTACTTC.

The chain is built from TRBV7-2 and TRBJ2-6, with TRBD1 matching 10 bases. The CDR3 extends over 19 amino acids. The V segment lost 5 bases and the J segment 0 bases; nucleotides outside the gene matches: 10. From germline, CDR1 is SGHTA and CDR2 FQGNSA. The CDR3 reads CASSPQRTGGPSGANVLTF. The DNA of the CDR3 is TGTGCCAGCAGCCCCCAGAGGACAGGGGGGCCCTCTGGGGCCAACGTCCTGACTTTC.

The V and J genes are TRBV7-2 and TRBJ2-7, with a possible D match to TRBD2 (5 bases). Germline V lookup: CDR1 SGHTA, CDR2 FQGNSA. Trimming stripped 1 base from V and 3 bases from J, with 13 bases between. CDR3 length: 15 amino acids. This chain's CDR3 is CASSLGGPRGYEQYF. DNA for the CDR3: TGTGCCAGCAGCTTAGGGGGTCCCCGGGGCTACGAGCAGTACTTC.

The chain joins TRBV27 to TRBJ2-3; D might be TRBD2 (6 bases). This CDR3 has 15 amino acids. V was cut by 5 bases and J by 4 bases, with 16 bases left in between. Germline assignment: CDR1 MNHEY and CDR2 SMNVEV (reference sequence). CDR3 amino acids: CASSPRAGWADTQYF. Here the CDR3 DNA reads TGTGCCAGCAGTCCCCGGGCGGGGTGGGCAGATACGCAGTATTTT.

This sequence joins TRBV4-3 and TRBJ1-2; 7 nucleotides agree with TRBD1. The V gene's germline CDR1 is LGHNA and CDR2 YSLEER. The CDR3 extends over 12 amino acids. With V trimmed by 6 bases and J by 8 bases, 6 bases remained unmatched. The CDR3 DNA is TGCGCCAGCAGAAATACAGGGGACGGCTACACCTTC. It codes for CASRNTGDGYTF.

This chain links TRBV29-1 with TRBJ1-1, with D tentatively TRBD1 (5 bases). The germline CDR1 and CDR2 sequences are SQVTM and ANQGSEA. Trimming took 5 bases from V and 5 from J, leaving 15 bases between them. The CDR3 length is 13 residues. The CDR3: CSVSKGMDTEAFF. CDR3 sequence (DNA): TGCAGCGTTTCGAAGGGGATGGATACTGAAGCTTTCTTT. Drawing the rest from reference TRBV29-1 and TRBJ1-1, the complete variable domain is SAVISQKPSRDICQRGTSLTIQCQVDSQVTMMFWYRQQPGQSLTLIATANQGSEATYESGFVIDKFPISRPNLTFSTLTVSNMSPEDSSIYLCSVSKGMDTEAFFGQGTRLTVV.

The chain employs TRBV11-2 and TRBJ2-7; 8 bases agree with TRBD2. The V gene end was trimmed by 1 base and the J gene end by 11 bases; junction bases not matched to a gene: 4. Germline V gene data show CDR1 as SGHAT and CDR2 as FQNNGV. The CDR3 spans 12 residues. The CDR3 sequence is CASSLGGREEYF. Here the CDR3 DNA reads TGTGCCAGCAGCTTAGGAGGGCGGGAGGAGTACTTC.

The chain carries TRBV10-1 and TRBJ2-5, with 10 bases lining up with TRBD2. V lost 3 bases and J lost 4; bases outside the gene matches: 11. Germline CDR1 is WNHNN and CDR2 is SYGVQD (reference sequence). The CDR3 totals 17 residues. The CDR3, as DNA: TGCGCCAGCAGTGAATCGGCTAGCGGGAGTTTGGGAGAGACCCAGTACTTC. It encodes CASSESASGSLGETQYF.

This clone has a single count. The CDR3 sequence is CASSQAGTAGNTIYF. In nucleotides, the CDR3 is TGTGCCAGCAGCCAAGCCGGGACAGCTGGAAACACCATATATTTT. The chain carries TRBV3-1 (or the pseudogene TRBV3-2) and TRBJ1-3; TRBD1 aligns across 7 bases. Germline CDR1 is LGHDT and CDR2 is YNNKEL (reference sequence). J was trimmed by 2 bases and V by 1 base; bases with no gene match: 2. The CDR3 has 15 residues.

The V call is TRBV27, the J call TRBJ1-1; the match to TRBD1 covers 8 bases. The CDR3 consists of 15 residues. Germline-derived CDR1 and CDR2 are MNHEY and SMNVEV (reference sequence). The V and J ends lost 3 bases and 5 bases, in that order; junction bases with no gene match: 8. The CDR3 coding sequence is TGTGCCAGCAGTTTCTCCAGGGGGCAAGGTACTGAAGCTTTCTTT. Its translation: CASSFSRGQGTEAFF.

The rearrangement links TRBV5-8 to TRBJ2-1; 9 bases agree with TRBD1. The trim removed 4 bases at V and 10 bases at J, leaving 6 bases unmatched. Germline CDR1 SGHTS, CDR2 YDEGEE. The length of the CDR3 is 13 residues. CDR3 sequence: CASSPVDRGEQFF. The CDR3, as DNA: TGTGCCAGCAGCCCAGTAGACAGGGGGGAGCAGTTCTTC.

The V and J genes are TRBV7-9 and TRBJ2-5, with TRBD1 matching 10 bases. The CDR3 spans 15 residues. V lost 3 bases, J lost 4 bases, and 5 bases stayed unmatched. Germline V gene sequence: CDR1 SEHNR, CDR2 FQNEAQ (reference sequence). CDR3 coding DNA: TGTGCCAGCAGCTTTGGGACAGGGGCATTAGAGACCCAGTACTTC. It specifies CASSFGTGALETQYF.

The genes are TRBV5-4 and TRBJ2-7, with D uncertain. The CDR3 contains 13 residues. The germline V gene has CDR1 SGHNT and CDR2 YYREEE (reference sequence). Trimming took 3 bases from V and 2 from J, leaving 9 bases between them. The CDR3, as DNA: TGTGCCAGCAGCTCACAGAGTACCTACGAGCAGTACTTC. It yields the protein CASSSQSTYEQYF.

The chain uses TRBV5-1 and TRBJ2-7; D is unclear. Germline CDR1 and CDR2: SGHRS and YFSETQ. The CDR3 loop spans 14 amino acids. Deletions cut 1 base from V and 0 bases from J, with 8 bases between. As DNA, the CDR3 is TGCGCCAGCAGCTTGCATGGAGTCTCCTACGAGCAGTACTTC. This sequence encodes CASSLHGVSYEQYF.